Shown below are 23 T cell receptor beta chains from a single sample sequenced in a study of blood T cell repertoires in COVID-19. TCRdb keeps only in-frame clones here, not all; method: immunoSEQ multiplex PCR. The sample carries 50,000 to 60,000 clones, around 80% recorded once. Source material: peripheral blood. All receptors derive from a human donor in a cohort sampled during active or convalescent COVID-19.

This clone occurred a few times. V usage is TRBV6-2 or TRBV6-3 and J usage is TRBJ2-7; 7 bases match TRBD1. The CDR3 totals 14 residues. The germline V gene has CDR1 MNHEY and CDR2 SVGEGT. Germline trimming cut 6 bases from V and 5 bases from J; bases unmatched to any gene: 10. The CDR3 DNA is TGTGCCAGCAGCCACAGGGGACCTTACGACGAGCAGTACTTC. It translates to CASSHRGPYDEQYF.

This rearrangement joins TRBV29-1 to TRBJ1-1; no reliable D call. This CDR3 region has 11 residues. The germline V gene encodes CDR1 SQVTM and CDR2 ANQGSEA. Between the trimmed V and J ends, which lost 7 bases and 1 base, there was a span of 7 bases. The CDR3 sequence is CSGLRNTEAFF. The DNA for the CDR3 is TGCAGCGGACTTCGGAACACTGAAGCTTTCTTT. Based on the CDR3 plus reference TRBV29-1 and TRBJ1-1, the full variable domain is SAVISQKPSRDICQRGTSLTIQCQVDSQVTMMFWYRQQPGQSLTLIATANQGSEATYESGFVIDKFPISRPNLTFSTLTVSNMSPEDSSIYLCSGLRNTEAFFGQGTRLTVV.

The V and J genes are TRBV7-9 and TRBJ2-7; the D gene is possibly TRBD2 (5 bases). The CDR3 covers 14 residues. With 5 bases removed from V and 3 bases from J, the gap between germline ends came to 14 bases. Germline CDR1 is SEHNR and CDR2 is FQNEAQ (reference sequence). In DNA form, the CDR3 reads TGTGCCAGCAGCCCCCGGGGTGGGCTCTACGAGCAGTACTTC. This translates into CASSPRGGLYEQYF.

This clone was recorded once. The V and J genes are TRBV19 and TRBJ1-1, with TRBD1 as a possible D gene (6 bases). Looked up from germline, CDR1 is LNHDA and CDR2 is SQIVND (reference sequence). The CDR3 spans 13 residues. V dropped 6 bases and J dropped 4 bases, with 12 bases sitting between them. CDR3 protein: CASRTAGATEAFF. The CDR3 coding sequence is TGTGCCAGTAGGACAGCGGGGGCCACTGAAGCTTTCTTT.

The chain is built from TRBV6-4 and TRBJ2-1; perhaps TRBD1 as D (5 bases). From germline, CDR1 is MRHNA and CDR2 SNTAGT. The CDR3 spans 12 residues. With 8 bases removed from V and 7 bases from J, the gap between germline ends came to 12 bases. CDR3: CASEVKGNEQFF. The DNA of the CDR3 is TGTGCCAGCGAGGTGAAGGGGAATGAGCAGTTCTTC.

V is TRBV28 and J is TRBJ1-4, with 8 positions matching TRBD1. V lost 5 bases, J lost 6 bases, and 8 bases stayed unmatched. CDR1 and CDR2 (germline): MDHEN, SYDVKM. The CDR3 totals 15 residues. CDR3 region: CASSQRLRGHEKLFF. The CDR3 DNA sequence: TGTGCCAGCAGTCAACGGCTCAGGGGGCATGAAAAACTGTTTTTT.

The chain has TRBV19 and TRBJ1-3; D is possibly TRBD1 (5 bases). There are 14 residues in the CDR3. The V gene's germline CDR1 is LNHDA and CDR2 SQIVND (reference sequence). V was clipped by 8 bases and J by 0 bases, with 11 bases between them. In DNA form, the CDR3 reads TGTGCCAGTTGCCGCGGGGGCTCTGGAAACACCATATATTTT. This translates into CASCRGGSGNTIYF.

The genes are TRBV24-1 and TRBJ2-1; 15 bases are a match to TRBD2. Germline values: CDR1 KGHDR, CDR2 SFDVKD. The J segment lost 8 bases and the V segment lost 4 bases, leaving 8 bases of the junction unmatched. The CDR3 spans 17 residues. CDR3 amino acids: CATSDPGLAGGPDEQFF. In nucleotides, the CDR3 is TGTGCCACCAGTGACCCCGGACTAGCGGGGGGGCCGGATGAGCAGTTCTTC.

V is TRBV6-2 or TRBV6-3 and J is TRBJ2-7; D is unclear. The CDR3 is 11 amino acids. Germline CDR1 and CDR2: MNHEY and SVGEGT. The ends were cut back, 5 bases at V and 2 bases at J, with 4 bases in the middle. The DNA for the CDR3 is TGTGCCAGCAGTAACACCTACGAGCAGTACTTC. It translates to CASSNTYEQYF.

This chain connects TRBV2 to TRBJ1-5; possibly TRBD1 for D (5 bases). Looked up from germline, CDR1 is SNHLY and CDR2 is FYNNEI. Trimming cost V 6 bases and J 4 bases, with 10 bases left between them. This CDR3 region has 13 residues. The chain's CDR3 is CASRGGGNQPQHF. The CDR3 DNA follows: TGTGCCAGCAGGGGGGGAGGAAATCAGCCCCAGCATTTT.

The chain links TRBV16 to TRBJ1-2; 12 positions match TRBD1. The CDR3 totals 16 residues. The J segment lost 8 bases and the V segment lost 4 bases, leaving 11 bases of the junction unmatched. CDR1 and CDR2 from the germline V gene are KGHSY and FQNENV. DNA for the CDR3: TGTGCCAGCAGCCCGGGCCTGGGGACAGGGGGCTACGGCTACACCTTC. Residues: CASSPGLGTGGYGYTF.

The rearrangement links TRBV15 to TRBJ1-4; the D gene is possibly TRBD1 (6 bases). The CDR3 loop spans 10 amino acids. V lost 8 bases to trimming and J lost 8 bases, with 6 bases between them. Germline CDR1 is LNHNV and CDR2 is YYDKDF (reference sequence). CDR3 amino acids: CATGTEKLFF. The CDR3 DNA follows: TGTGCCACCGGGACAGAAAAACTGTTTTTT. The variable domain in full, completed from reference TRBV15 and TRBJ1-4, reads DAMVIQNPRYQVTQFGKPVTLSCSQTLNHNVMYWYQQKSSQAPKLLFHYYDKDFNNEADTPDNFQSRRPNTSFCFLDIRSPGLGDTAMYLCATGTEKLFFGSGTQLSVL.

This chain connects TRBV6-5 to TRBJ1-2; no clear D gene. Trimming removed 3 bases from V and 0 bases from J, with 11 bases in between. Germline V gives CDR1 MNHEY, CDR2 SVGAGI. The CDR3 length is 15 residues. This chain's CDR3 is CASSYGLNANYGYTF. The CDR3 DNA reads TGTGCCAGCAGTTATGGCCTTAACGCTAACTATGGCTACACCTTC.

V gene TRBV4-3 combines with J gene TRBJ1-1; possibly TRBD1 for D (6 bases). There are 15 residues in the CDR3. Trimming shortened V by 5 bases and J by 4 bases, and 17 bases separated the two germline ends. The germline gives CDR1 LGHNA, CDR2 YSLEER. The CDR3 is CASSTGTRVATEAFF. The DNA of the CDR3 is TGCGCCAGCAGCACCGGGACACGGGTTGCCACTGAAGCTTTCTTT.

The V call is TRBV30, the J call TRBJ1-1, with no clear D. The CDR3 runs to 11 residues. The V and J ends lost 0 bases and 10 bases respectively, with 9 bases between them. Germline lookup yields CDR1 GTSNPN and CDR2 SVGIG (reference sequence). CDR3: CAWSVLEGAFF. CDR3 DNA sequence: TGTGCCTGGAGTGTACTGGAGGGAGCTTTCTTT.

This chain connects TRBV19 to TRBJ1-5; unclear D gene. This CDR3 has 14 amino acids. CDR1 and CDR2 (germline): LNHDA, SQIVND (reference sequence). Trimming took off 1 base at V and 0 bases at J, with 4 bases between the two ends. The CDR3, as DNA: TGTGCCAGTAGTATAGCAGGTAGCAATCAGCCCCAGCATTTT. It translates to CASSIAGSNQPQHF.

The rearrangement joins TRBV7-8 to TRBJ1-5; maybe TRBD1 (6 bases). Germline V lookup: CDR1 SGHVS, CDR2 FQNEAQ. The V end lost 5 bases, the J end lost 2 bases, and 10 bases lay between the germline ends. CDR3 length: 14 residues. The CDR3 protein is CASSPRQGNQPQHF. For the CDR3, the DNA is TGTGCCAGCAGCCCCCGACAGGGCAATCAGCCCCAGCATTTT.

This chain links TRBV19 with TRBJ2-7; 7 bases line up with TRBD1. The CDR3 extends over 15 amino acids. Germline trimming cut 3 bases from V and 2 bases from J; bases unmatched to any gene: 7. Germline-derived CDR1 and CDR2 are LNHDA and SQIVND (reference sequence). The CDR3: CASSMGTDFAYEQYF. Written as DNA, the CDR3 is TGTGCCAGTAGTATGGGGACAGATTTCGCCTACGAGCAGTACTTC.

The chain links TRBV7-2 to TRBJ2-5; D is uncertain. With 5 bases removed from V and 5 bases from J, the gap between germline ends came to 9 bases. This CDR3 has 12 amino acids. The germline gives CDR1 SGHTA, CDR2 FQGNSA. The CDR3 is CASSQRRETQYF. Written as DNA, the CDR3 is TGTGCCAGCAGCCAGAGGCGGGAGACCCAGTACTTC.

Here the CDR3 reads CAISDLITGTGDGYTF. The CDR3 region has the DNA TGTGCCATCAGTGACCTCATTACAGGGACCGGAGATGGCTACACCTTC. The chain employs TRBV10-3 and TRBJ1-2; D might be TRBD1 (6 bases). Germline assignment: CDR1 ENHRY and CDR2 SYGVKD. The CDR3 has 16 residues. The ends were cut back, 3 bases at V and 6 bases at J, with 20 bases in the middle.

As DNA, the CDR3 is TGTGCCAGCGCCCTAAGCTTCTCTGGAAACACCATATATTTT. Its protein is CASALSFSGNTIYF. The rearrangement uses TRBV19 and TRBJ1-3; D gene ambiguous. Germline values: CDR1 LNHDA, CDR2 SQIVND (reference sequence). Trimming removed 9 bases from V and 0 bases from J, with 12 bases in between. This CDR3 is 14 amino acids long.

Points on this clone: This CDR3 is also generated by other DNA sequences in the sample. The CDR3 nucleotides are TGTGCCAGCAGCGCCTCAGGGGGCTCCTACAATGAGCAGTTCTTC. Translated, it gives CASSASGGSYNEQFF. The gene calls are TRBV9 and TRBJ2-1, with 7 bases lining up with TRBD1. The trim removed 3 bases at V and 0 bases at J, leaving 3 bases unmatched. Germline values: CDR1 SGDLS, CDR2 YYNGEE. The CDR3 loop spans 15 amino acids.

V and J are TRBV30 and TRBJ1-1; D uncertain. CDR3 length: 13 residues. V lost 0 bases, J lost 5 bases, and 10 bases lay in between. Per germline, CDR1 GTSNPN and CDR2 SVGIG (reference sequence). Written as DNA, the CDR3 is TGTGCCTGGAGTGTTTACGCCGAGACTGAAGCTTTCTTT. It encodes CAWSVYAETEAFF.